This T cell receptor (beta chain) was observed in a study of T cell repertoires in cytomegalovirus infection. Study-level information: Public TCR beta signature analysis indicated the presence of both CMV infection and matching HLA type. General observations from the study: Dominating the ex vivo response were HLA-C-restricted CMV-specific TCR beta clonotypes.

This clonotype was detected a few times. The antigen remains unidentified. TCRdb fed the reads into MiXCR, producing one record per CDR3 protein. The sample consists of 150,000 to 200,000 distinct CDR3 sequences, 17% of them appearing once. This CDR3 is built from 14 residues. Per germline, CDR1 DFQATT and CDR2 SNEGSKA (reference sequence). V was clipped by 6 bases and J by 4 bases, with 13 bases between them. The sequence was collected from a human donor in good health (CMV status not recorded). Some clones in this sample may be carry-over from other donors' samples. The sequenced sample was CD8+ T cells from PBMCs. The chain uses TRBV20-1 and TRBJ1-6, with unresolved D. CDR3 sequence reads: CSASRSRYNSPLHF. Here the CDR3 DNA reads TGCAGTGCCTCTAGGTCTAGATATAATTCACCCCTCCACTTT.